These T cell receptor beta chains were read from a single sample in a study of cytomegalovirus exposure and HLA in healthy donors. The method was immunoSEQ multiplex PCR; TCRdb's version includes in-frame clones alone and lacks a portion of them. The sample includes approximately 100,000 clones, roughly 85% of them seen just once. Source material: PBMCs. All receptors derive from a woman in her thirties or forties in good health and CMV-seronegative. CDR3s include the opening cysteine and the closing phenylalanine or tryptophan. D genes are given only for firm matches. For some rows the clone size is stated as once, few or many, or as a class when expanded; others skip it.

clone size | CDR3 length | J gene | D gene | V gene | CDR3 protein | CDR3 DNA
NA | 15 | TRBJ1-5 | TRBD1 | TRBV10-2 | CASSEDRDVNQPQHF | TGCGCCAGCAGTGAGGACAGGGATGTCAATCAGCCCCAGCATTTT
NA | 11 | TRBJ1-1 | NA | TRBV20-1 | CSANQGERAFF | TGCAGTGCGAACCAGGGTGAGCGAGCTTTCTTT
NA | 15 | TRBJ2-7 | TRBD2 | TRBV27 | CASSLVPGLAYEQYF | TGTGCCAGCAGTCTAGTCCCGGGACTAGCGTACGAGCAGTACTTC
few | 14 | TRBJ2-7 | NA | TRBV7-2 | CASIPDLSSYEQYF | TGTGCCAGCATACCGGACTTGAGCTCCTACGAGCAGTACTTC
few | 17 | TRBJ2-1 | NA | TRBV29-1 | CSVEQPRAGSSYNEQFF | TGCAGCGTTGAACAACCAAGGGCGGGAAGCTCCTACAATGAGCAGTTCTTC
NA | 19 | TRBJ2-5 | NA | TRBV7-8 | CASSHGLFGPPPFQETQYF | TGTGCCAGCAGCCACGGACTATTTGGCCCTCCGCCATTCCAAGAGACCCAGTACTTC
once | 15 | TRBJ2-3 | TRBD1 | TRBV4-1 | CASSQEGTGRDTQYF | TGCGCCAGCAGCCAAGAGGGGACAGGGAGGGATACGCAGTATTTT
few | 10 | TRBJ2-1 | NA | TRBV20-1 | CSPQGNEQFF | TGCAGCCCACAGGGAAATGAGCAGTTCTTC
NA | 16 | TRBJ2-3 | TRBD2 | TRBV6-6 | CASSRGTSGGTDTQYF | TGTGCCAGCAGTCGGGGGACTAGCGGGGGGACAGATACGCAGTATTTT
NA | 23 | TRBJ1-1 | NA | TRBV18 | CASSQTGEFPHGGLSGRGTEAFF | TGTGCCAGCTCCCAAACGGGTGAATTCCCTCACGGGGGACTCTCTGGAAGGGGCACTGAAGCTTTCTTT
NA | 16 | TRBJ2-1 | TRBD2 | TRBV9 | CASSGGLAGVYNEQFF | TGTGCCAGCAGCGGGGGACTAGCGGGAGTTTACAATGAGCAGTTCTTC
few | 14 | TRBJ2-7 | TRBD1 | TRBV6-5 | CASRQRQGAYEQYF | TGTGCCAGCAGGCAACGACAGGGGGCCTACGAGCAGTACTTC
NA | 14 | TRBJ1-4 | NA | TRBV7-2 | CASSLASTGEKLFF | TGTGCCAGCAGCTTAGCGTCGACTGGGGAAAAACTGTTTTTT
NA | 14 | TRBJ1-2 | TRBD1 | TRBV28 | CASSLSTGGSGYTF | TGTGCCAGCAGTTTGTCGACAGGGGGAAGTGGCTACACCTTC
once | 14 | TRBJ1-1 | NA | TRBV27 | CASSLAGIGVEAFF | TGTGCCAGCAGTTTAGCCGGAATAGGGGTTGAAGCTTTCTTT
NA | 15 | TRBJ1-4 | NA | TRBV2 | CASRDVGGGREKLFF | TGTGCCAGCAGGGACGTGGGGGGTGGTCGTGAAAAACTGTTTTTT
once | 14 | TRBJ1-4 | NA | TRBV19 | CASNPYGVGEKLFF | TGTGCCAGTAACCCCTACGGGGTGGGTGAAAAACTGTTTTTT
NA | 16 | TRBJ2-7 | TRBD2 | TRBV28 | CASSFERLAGSYEQYF | TGTGCCAGCAGTTTCGAGAGACTAGCGGGATCCTACGAGCAGTACTTC
few | 15 | TRBJ2-3 | TRBD2 | TRBV5-1 | CASRTSGVNTDTQYF | TGCGCCAGCAGGACTAGCGGGGTGAACACAGATACGCAGTATTTT
NA | 12 | TRBJ1-1 | NA | TRBV7-9 | CASSLGEGKAFF | TGTGCCAGCAGCTTGGGGGAGGGGAAGGCTTTCTTT
NA | 15 | TRBJ2-7 | TRBD2 | TRBV5-1 | CASSLERAGVDEQYF | TGCGCCAGCAGCTTGGAAAGAGCGGGAGTTGACGAGCAGTACTTC
NA | 14 | TRBJ1-6 | NA | TRBV5-6 | CASSLIGGGSPLHF | TGTGCCAGCAGCTTGATTGGGGGGGGATCACCCCTCCACTTT
NA | 11 | TRBJ1-1 | NA | TRBV20-1 | CSASVQGGAFF | TGCAGTGCTAGTGTCCAGGGAGGAGCTTTCTTT
NA | 17 | TRBJ1-4 | TRBD1 | TRBV11-2 | CASSLGGRQGTNEKLFF | TGTGCCAGCAGCTTAGGGGGTCGACAGGGCACTAATGAAAAACTGTTTTTT
NA | 13 | TRBJ1-1 | NA | TRBV28 | CASSSTGNTEAFF | TGTGCCAGCAGTTCAACAGGGAACACTGAAGCTTTCTTT
NA | 15 | TRBJ2-2 | TRBD1 | TRBV7-6 | CASSFGQGDTGELFF | TGTGCCAGCAGCTTTGGACAGGGGGACACCGGGGAGCTGTTTTTT
NA | 15 | TRBJ1-1 | TRBD1 | TRBV9 | CASSSWGQGATEAFF | TGTGCCAGCAGCTCCTGGGGACAGGGGGCCACTGAAGCTTTCTTT
NA | 17 | TRBJ1-4 | NA | TRBV28 | CASSPIPIGILNEKLFF | TGTGCCAGCAGTCCCATCCCCATCGGGATACTTAATGAAAAACTGTTTTTT
NA | 15 | TRBJ2-3 | TRBD1 | TRBV7-2 | CASSQDRAHTDTQYF | TGTGCCAGCAGCCAGGACAGGGCCCACACAGATACGCAGTATTTT
NA | 12 | TRBJ1-5 | TRBD1 | TRBV6-6 | CASHRGGQPQHF | TGTGCCAGCCACAGGGGGGGTCAGCCCCAGCATTTT
NA | 14 | TRBJ1-2 | NA | TRBV9 | CASSVGGNIYGYTF | TGTGCCAGCAGCGTAGGCGGGAATATCTATGGCTACACCTTC
NA | 14 | TRBJ1-1 | NA | TRBV28 | CASIPPGVRSEAFF | TGTGCCAGCATCCCCCCGGGGGTCCGTTCTGAAGCTTTCTTT
NA | 14 | TRBJ1-1 | NA | TRBV10-2 | CASRETREGTEAFF | TGCGCCAGCAGGGAGACTCGCGAGGGCACTGAAGCTTTCTTT
NA | 18 | TRBJ2-1 | TRBD1 | TRBV7-8 | CASSLARTGAYAYNEQFF | TGTGCCAGCAGCTTAGCCCGGACAGGGGCTTACGCCTACAATGAGCAGTTCTTC
NA | 15 | TRBJ1-5 | NA | TRBV7-2 | CASSPFRGENQPQHF | TGTGCCAGCAGTCCGTTTCGGGGGGAAAATCAGCCCCAGCATTTT
NA | 15 | TRBJ1-1 | NA | TRBV14 | CASSRDEPTAQLAFF | TGTGCCAGCAGCCGTGACGAACCGACAGCCCAGCTAGCTTTCTTT
once | 16 | TRBJ2-3 | TRBD1 | TRBV9 | CASSYGTGRDTDTQYF | TGTGCCAGCAGCTACGGGACAGGGCGGGACACAGATACGCAGTATTTT
few | 12 | TRBJ1-1 | NA | TRBV7-9 | CSSSLEDIEAFF | TGTTCCAGCAGCTTAGAGGACATCGAAGCTTTCTTT
once | 16 | TRBJ2-7 | NA | TRBV7-8 | CASSLAGSQVDYEQYF | TGTGCCAGCAGCTTAGCGGGGAGCCAGGTGGACTACGAGCAGTACTTC
NA | 16 | TRBJ2-3 | TRBD1 | TRBV18 | CASSPPNRGGTDTQYF | TGTGCCAGCTCACCACCGAACAGGGGCGGCACAGATACGCAGTATTTT
NA | 16 | TRBJ2-1 | TRBD2 | TRBV27 | CASSFGAGAPHNEQFF | TGTGCCAGCAGTTTTGGGGCGGGAGCCCCTCATAATGAGCAGTTCTTC
NA | 14 | TRBJ2-5 | TRBD2 | TRBV7-2 | CASSKGLALETQYF | TGTGCCAGCAGCAAGGGACTAGCCTTAGAGACCCAGTACTTC
NA | 16 | TRBJ2-2 | TRBD1 | TRBV5-5 | CASSYYRGSQSGELFF | TGTGCCAGCAGCTACTACAGGGGGTCGCAGTCCGGGGAGCTGTTTTTT
NA | 16 | TRBJ1-1 | NA | TRBV19 | CASSIVWAGVSTEAFF | TGTGCCAGTAGTATTGTCTGGGCAGGGGTGAGCACTGAAGCTTTCTTT
NA | 11 | TRBJ2-7 | NA | TRBV28 | CASHQGNEQYF | TGTGCCAGCCATCAGGGGAACGAGCAGTACTTC
few | 16 | TRBJ2-3 | NA | TRBV11-2 | CASSSALDPITDTQYF | TGTGCCAGCAGCTCCGCACTAGACCCAATCACAGATACGCAGTATTTT
NA | 12 | TRBJ2-1 | NA | TRBV29-1 | CSARQEYNEQFF | TGCAGCGCCCGACAGGAATACAATGAGCAGTTCTTC
NA | 12 | TRBJ1-2 | NA | TRBV7-2 | CASSLGPYGYTF | TGTGCCAGCAGCTTAGGGCCATATGGCTACACCTTC
NA | 15 | TRBJ2-7 | NA | TRBV19 | CASSIVRGDTYEQYF | TGTGCCAGTAGTATAGTAAGAGGGGACACCTACGAGCAGTACTTC
NA | 15 | TRBJ2-3 | NA | TRBV7-8 | CAVLIGTPYTDTQYF | TGTGCCGTCTTGATCGGGACACCGTACACAGATACGCAGTATTTT
NA | 12 | TRBJ1-2 | TRBD1 | TRBV14 | CASSRGQGGYTF | TGTGCCAGCAGCCGAGGACAGGGAGGCTACACCTTC
NA | 17 | TRBJ2-2 | TRBD2 | TRBV7-8 | CASSLAIRAGVTGELFF | TGTGCCAGCAGCTTAGCGATTCGGGCGGGGGTTACCGGGGAGCTGTTTTTT
few | 14 | TRBJ1-5 | TRBD1 | TRBV7-2 | CASSSGTAYQPQHF | TGTGCCAGCAGCTCCGGGACAGCTTATCAGCCCCAGCATTTT
NA | 17 | TRBJ2-1 | TRBD1 | TRBV13 | CASSPTPGQGPYNEQFF | TGTGCCAGCAGCCCAACCCCGGGACAGGGGCCATACAATGAGCAGTTCTTC
NA | 14 | TRBJ1-2 | TRBD1 | TRBV4-3 | CASSQDQGAVGYTF | TGCGCCAGCAGCCAAGATCAGGGGGCGGTTGGCTACACCTTC